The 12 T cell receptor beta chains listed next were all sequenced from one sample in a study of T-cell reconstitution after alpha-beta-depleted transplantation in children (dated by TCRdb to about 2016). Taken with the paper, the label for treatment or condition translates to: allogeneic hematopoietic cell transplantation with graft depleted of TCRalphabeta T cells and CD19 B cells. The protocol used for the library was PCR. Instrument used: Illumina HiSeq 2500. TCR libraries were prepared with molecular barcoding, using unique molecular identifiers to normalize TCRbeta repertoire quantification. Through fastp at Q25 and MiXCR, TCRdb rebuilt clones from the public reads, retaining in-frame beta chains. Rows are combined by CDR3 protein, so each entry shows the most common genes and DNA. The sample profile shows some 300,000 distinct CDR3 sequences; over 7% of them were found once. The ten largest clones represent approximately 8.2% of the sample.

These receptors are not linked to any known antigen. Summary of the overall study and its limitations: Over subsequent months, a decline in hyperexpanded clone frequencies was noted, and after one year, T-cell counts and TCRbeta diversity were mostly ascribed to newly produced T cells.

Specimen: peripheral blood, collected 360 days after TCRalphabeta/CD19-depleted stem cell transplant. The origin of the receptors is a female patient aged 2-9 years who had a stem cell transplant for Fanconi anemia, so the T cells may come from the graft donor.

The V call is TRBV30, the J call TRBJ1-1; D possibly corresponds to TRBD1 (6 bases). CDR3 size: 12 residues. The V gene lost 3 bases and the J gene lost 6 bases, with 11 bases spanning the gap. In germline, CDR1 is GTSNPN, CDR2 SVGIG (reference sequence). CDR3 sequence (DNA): TGTGCCTGGAGGAGCAGGGGCGCTGAAGCTTTCTTT. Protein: CAWRSRGAEAFF.

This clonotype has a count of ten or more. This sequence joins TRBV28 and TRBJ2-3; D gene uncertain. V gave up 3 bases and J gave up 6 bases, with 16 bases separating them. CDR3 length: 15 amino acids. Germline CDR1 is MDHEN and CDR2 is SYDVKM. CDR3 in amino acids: CASSFLTGRDDTQYF. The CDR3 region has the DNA TGTGCCAGCAGTTTCCTGACCGGACGTGACGATACGCAGTATTTT.

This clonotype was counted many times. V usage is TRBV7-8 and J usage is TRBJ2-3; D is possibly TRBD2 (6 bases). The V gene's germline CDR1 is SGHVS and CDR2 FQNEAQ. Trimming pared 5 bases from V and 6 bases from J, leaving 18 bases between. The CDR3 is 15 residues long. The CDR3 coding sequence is TGTGCCAGCAGCCGCGGCCTAGGGGAGGCCGATACGCAGTATTTT. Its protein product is CASSRGLGEADTQYF.

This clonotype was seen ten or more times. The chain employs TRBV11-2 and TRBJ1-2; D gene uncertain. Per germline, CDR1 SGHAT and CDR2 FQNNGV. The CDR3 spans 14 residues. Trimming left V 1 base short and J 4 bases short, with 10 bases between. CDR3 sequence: CASSLGPSGYGYTF. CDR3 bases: TGTGCCAGCAGCTTAGGGCCGAGTGGCTATGGCTACACCTTC.

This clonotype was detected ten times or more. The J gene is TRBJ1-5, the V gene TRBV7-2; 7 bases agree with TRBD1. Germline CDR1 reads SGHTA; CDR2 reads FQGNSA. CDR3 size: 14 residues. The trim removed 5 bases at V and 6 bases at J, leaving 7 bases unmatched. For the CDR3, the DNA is TGTGCCAGCAGCGCGACAGGGTGGGGTCAGCCCCAGCATTTT. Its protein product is CASSATGWGQPQHF. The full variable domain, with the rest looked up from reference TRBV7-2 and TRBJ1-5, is GAGVSQSPSNKVTEKGKDVELRCDPISGHTALYWYRQSLGQGLEFLIYFQGNSAPDKSGLPSDRFSAERTGGSVSTLTIQRTQQEDSAVYLCASSATGWGQPQHFGDGTRLSIL.

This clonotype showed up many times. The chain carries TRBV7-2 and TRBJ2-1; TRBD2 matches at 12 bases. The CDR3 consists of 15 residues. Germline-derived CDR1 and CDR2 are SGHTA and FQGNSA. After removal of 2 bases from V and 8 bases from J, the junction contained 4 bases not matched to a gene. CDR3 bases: TGTGCCAGCAGCTTATCTAGCGGGAGGGTCTATGAGCAGTTCTTC. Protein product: CASSLSSGRVYEQFF.

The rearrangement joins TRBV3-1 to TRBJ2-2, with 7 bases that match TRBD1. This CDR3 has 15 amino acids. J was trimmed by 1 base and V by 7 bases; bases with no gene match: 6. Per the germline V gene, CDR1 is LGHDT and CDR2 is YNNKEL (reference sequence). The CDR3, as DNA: TGTGCCAGCAATAATGGGGACAGGAACACCGGGGAGCTGTTTTTT. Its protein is CASNNGDRNTGELFF.

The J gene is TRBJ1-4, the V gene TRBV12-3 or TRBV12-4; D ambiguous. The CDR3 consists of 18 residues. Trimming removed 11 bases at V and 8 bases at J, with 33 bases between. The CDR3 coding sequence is TGTGCCTTCAGTTTTTCTAACTTGTATTCAGGCGAGGGAGAAAAACTGTTTTTT. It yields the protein CAFSFSNLYSGEGEKLFF.

DNA for the CDR3: TGTGCCAGCTCAGCATCACAGGGGGGGAACACTGAAGCTTTCTTT. Translated, it gives CASSASQGGNTEAFF. The V and J genes are TRBV18 and TRBJ1-1; TRBD1 matches at 8 bases. CDR1 is KGHSH and CDR2 is LQKENI in the germline V gene. This CDR3 has 15 amino acids. V shed 5 bases and J 1 base; nucleotides not matched to a gene: 6. Drawing the rest from reference TRBV18 and TRBJ1-1, the complete variable domain is NAGVMQNPRHLVRRRGQEARLRCSPMKGHSHVYWYRQLPEEGLKFMVYLQKENIIDESGMPKERFSAEFPKEGPSILRIQQVVRGDSAAYFCASSASQGGNTEAFFGQGTRLTVV.

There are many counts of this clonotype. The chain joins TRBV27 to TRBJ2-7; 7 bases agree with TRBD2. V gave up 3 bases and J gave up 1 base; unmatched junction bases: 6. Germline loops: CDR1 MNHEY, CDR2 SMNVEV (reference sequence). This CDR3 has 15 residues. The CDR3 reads CASSLAGVPSYEQYF. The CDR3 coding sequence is TGTGCCAGCAGTTTGGCGGGGGTCCCTTCCTACGAGCAGTACTTC.

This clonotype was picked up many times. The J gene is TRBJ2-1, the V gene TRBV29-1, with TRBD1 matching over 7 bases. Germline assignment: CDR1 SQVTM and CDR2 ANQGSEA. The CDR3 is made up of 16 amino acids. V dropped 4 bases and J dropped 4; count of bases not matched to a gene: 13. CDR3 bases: TGCAGCGTTGCGGGACCTTCGAGGGGGCTATACAATGAGCAGTTCTTC. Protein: CSVAGPSRGLYNEQFF.

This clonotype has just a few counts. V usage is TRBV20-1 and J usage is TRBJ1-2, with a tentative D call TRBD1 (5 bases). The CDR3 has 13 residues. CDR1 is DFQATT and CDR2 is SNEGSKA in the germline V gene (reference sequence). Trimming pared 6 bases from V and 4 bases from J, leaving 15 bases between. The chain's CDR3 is CSAITGTLYGYTF. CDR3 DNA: TGCAGTGCCATTACCGGGACTCTCTATGGCTACACCTTC.